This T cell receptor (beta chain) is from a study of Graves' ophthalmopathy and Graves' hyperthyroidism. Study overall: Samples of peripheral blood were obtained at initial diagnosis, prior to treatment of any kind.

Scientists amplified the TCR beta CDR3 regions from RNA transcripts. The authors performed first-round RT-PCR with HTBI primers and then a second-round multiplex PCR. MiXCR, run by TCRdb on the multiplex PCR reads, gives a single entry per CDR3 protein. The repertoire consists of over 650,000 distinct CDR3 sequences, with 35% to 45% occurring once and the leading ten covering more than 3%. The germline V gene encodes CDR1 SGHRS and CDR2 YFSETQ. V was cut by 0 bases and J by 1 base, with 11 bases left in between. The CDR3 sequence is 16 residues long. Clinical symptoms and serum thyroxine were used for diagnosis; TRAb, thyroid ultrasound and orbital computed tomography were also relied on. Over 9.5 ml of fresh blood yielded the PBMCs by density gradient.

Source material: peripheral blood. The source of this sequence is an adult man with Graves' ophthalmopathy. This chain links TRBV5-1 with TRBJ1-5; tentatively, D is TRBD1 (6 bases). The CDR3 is CASSLVPGTSNQPQHF. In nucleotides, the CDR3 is TGCGCCAGCAGCTTGGTTCCAGGGACAAGCAATCAGCCCCAGCATTTT.